This T cell receptor beta chain was sequenced during a study of blood T cell repertoires in COVID-19 (TCRdb year 2020). Regarding the study in general: The collaborator samples originated in the United States, Italy and Spain and spanned the acute and convalescent phases of COVID-19. The material from the prospective study consisted of cDNA or gDNA derived from T cells, B-cell-depleted T cells, or PBMCs. Nearly every sample came with metadata listing a de-identified subject ID, COVID-19 status, age in years and sex. The repertoires were made available in a free public database intended to serve as a resource for research on the immune response to SARS-CoV-2. The dataset comprised deeply sampled blood TCRbeta repertoires from subjects exposed to, actively infected with, or recovered from COVID-19. The samples were drawn from two sources: the first 160 participants of the ongoing ImmuneRACE study, and fewer than 1,500 subjects contributed by 6 global collaborators. Where HLA class I and class II types were available, the types were taken from metadata supplied by the sample provider, not from assay-based typing.

TCRbeta CDR3 regions were amplified from genomic DNA by means of the immunoSEQ Assay, a bias-controlled multiplex PCR. Turning to the authors' computational methods: Within the assay, amplification of reference gene primers was used to estimate how many nucleated cells each sample contained. To quantify the absolute abundance of each unique TCRbeta CDR3 rearrangement, sequence reads were collapsed and filtered. For each sample, productive Simpson clonality was calculated as the square root of Simpson's diversity index across productive rearrangements. What TCRdb holds here is the immuneACCESS table cut down to in-frame rearrangements. Part of the clones is not present; checked against another copy, under half of the missing clones reflect an unresolved V gene, and the others are unexplained. V and J calls and clone size follow that table, whereas D and trimming were derived from the DNA. The sample table contains fewer than 250,000 clones; only one count was recorded for approximately 84% of them. The ten largest clones take up about 1.8% of the sample.

In the prospective study, participants were 18 to 89 years old, resided in fewer than 25 geographic areas of the United States, and were enrolled through a virtual design. Cohort assignment in the prospective study relied on participant-reported clinical history from a screening survey and a study questionnaire. Recovered participants in ImmuneRACE Cohort 3 were defined as having two consecutive negative NP/OP PCR tests, clearance from a healthcare professional, or resolution of symptoms. Mobile phlebotomists in the prospective study collected whole blood, serum and a nasopharyngeal or oropharyngeal swab from every participant. Participants in the prospective study had the option to provide additional blood draws and questionnaires over a 2-month period. Before DNA extraction, blood samples from the prospective study were shipped at room temperature or frozen. Overall study results and their limits: The quantity of clinical and demographic metadata differed by source and by participant and was supplied without curation.

This clone appeared once. Its antigen is not yet known. Base quality data are lacking; no much larger clone is found one base away. Based on the germline V gene (reference sequence), the CDR1 and CDR2 sequences are MNHEY and SMNVEV. Trimming takes 4 bases from V and 8 bases from J, and the germline ends sit 14 bases apart. From the cysteine through the phenylalanine, the CDR3 covers 13 amino acids. Here the CDR3 DNA is all that survives: 39 bases in frame from base 1. The sequence is built from TRBV27 and TRBJ1-2; the D gene lacks a confident call. The specimen sequenced was PBMCs or T cells enriched from blood (not recorded which). The origin of this receptor is a man in his sixties who had recovered from COVID-19. The CDR3 protein: CASSSGLGQGYTF. The DNA sequence is as follows: TGTGCCAGCAGTTCAGGACTGGGTCAGGGCTACACCTTC.